This is a list of T cell receptor beta chains from one sample in a study of cytomegalovirus exposure and HLA in healthy donors. Sequencing used immunoSEQ multiplex PCR; TCRdb keeps in-frame clones, though not all of them. The table lists some 150,000 clones, 80% to 90% of them singletons. Sequencing was performed on PBMCs. The receptor source for this set is a young woman in good health and CMV-seropositive. The CDR3 runs from the conserved cysteine through the conserved F or W. The D gene is left open where the match is weak. Size is omitted from some rows. Given values are once, few, many or a class for expanded clones.

d_gene	abundance	v_gene	j_gene	CDR3aa
NA	NA	TRBV5-1	TRBJ1-2	CASSWVPGVADGYTF
TRBD2	NA	TRBV5-1	TRBJ2-1	CASSSPGLRNEQFF
TRBD2	NA	TRBV7-3	TRBJ2-3	CASRSGMAGGTDTQYF
NA	NA	TRBV6-6	TRBJ1-1	CASSYWTDTEAFF
NA	few	TRBV19	TRBJ2-1	CASKGGASEQFF
TRBD1	once	TRBV10-3	TRBJ2-7	CAIRDRDSAYEQYF
TRBD1	once	TRBV7-9	TRBJ2-5	CASSFAPGQGQETQYF
NA	NA	TRBV19	TRBJ1-6	CASSAGKGPAYNSPLHF
NA	NA	TRBV7-2	TRBJ1-4	CASSLPGLTEKLFF
TRBD1	NA	TRBV27	TRBJ1-4	CASSPRQGLREKLFF
TRBD1	NA	TRBV7-2	TRBJ2-6	CASSPRGQGPSGANVLTF
NA	NA	TRBV19	TRBJ1-1	CASSIMAASVEAFF
NA	NA	TRBV5-1	TRBJ1-2	CASSLTGDKIYGYTF
TRBD2	NA	TRBV2	TRBJ2-3	CASKVTAGGGADTQYF